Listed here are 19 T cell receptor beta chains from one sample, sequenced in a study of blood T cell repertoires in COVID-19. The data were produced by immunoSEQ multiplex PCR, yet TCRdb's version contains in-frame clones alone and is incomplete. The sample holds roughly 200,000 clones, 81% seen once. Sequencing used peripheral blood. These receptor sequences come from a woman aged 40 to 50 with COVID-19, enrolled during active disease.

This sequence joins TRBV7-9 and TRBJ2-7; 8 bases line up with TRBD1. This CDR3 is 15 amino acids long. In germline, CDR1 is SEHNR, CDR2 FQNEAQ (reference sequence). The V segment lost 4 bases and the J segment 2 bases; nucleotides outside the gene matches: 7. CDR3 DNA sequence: TGTGCCAGCAGCTCCCCCCCGGGACAGGCCTACGAGCAGTACTTC. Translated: CASSSPPGQAYEQYF.

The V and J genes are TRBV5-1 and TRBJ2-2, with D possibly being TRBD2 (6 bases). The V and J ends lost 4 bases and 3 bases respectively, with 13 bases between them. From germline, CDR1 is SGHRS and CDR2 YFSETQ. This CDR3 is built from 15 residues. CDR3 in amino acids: CASSPSGSYTGELFF. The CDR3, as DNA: TGCGCCAGCAGCCCTTCCGGGAGCTACACCGGGGAGCTGTTTTTT.

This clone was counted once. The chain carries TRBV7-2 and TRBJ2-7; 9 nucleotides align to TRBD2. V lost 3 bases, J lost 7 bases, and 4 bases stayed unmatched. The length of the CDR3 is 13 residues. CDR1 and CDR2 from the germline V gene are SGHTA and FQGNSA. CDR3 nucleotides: TGTGCCAGCAGCTTTGATCTAGCGGGAGAGCAGTACTTC. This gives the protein CASSFDLAGEQYF.

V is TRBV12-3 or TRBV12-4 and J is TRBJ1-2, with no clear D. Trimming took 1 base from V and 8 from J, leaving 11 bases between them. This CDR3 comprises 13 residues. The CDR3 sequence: CASSLGPSKGYTF. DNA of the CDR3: TGTGCCAGCAGTTTAGGGCCCAGTAAGGGCTACACCTTC.

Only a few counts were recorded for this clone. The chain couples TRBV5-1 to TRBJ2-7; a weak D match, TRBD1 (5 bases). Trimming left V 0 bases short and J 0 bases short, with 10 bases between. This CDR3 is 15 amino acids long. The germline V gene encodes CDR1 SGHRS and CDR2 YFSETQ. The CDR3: CASSLGHRNSYEQYF. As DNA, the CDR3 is TGCGCCAGCAGCTTGGGGCACAGGAACTCCTACGAGCAGTACTTC.

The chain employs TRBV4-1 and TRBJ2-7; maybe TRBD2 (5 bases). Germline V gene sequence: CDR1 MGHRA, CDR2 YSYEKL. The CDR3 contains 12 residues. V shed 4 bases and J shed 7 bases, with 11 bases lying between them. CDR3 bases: TGCGCCAGCAGCCGTGAGGGTGGAGAGCAGTACTTC. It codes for CASSREGGEQYF.

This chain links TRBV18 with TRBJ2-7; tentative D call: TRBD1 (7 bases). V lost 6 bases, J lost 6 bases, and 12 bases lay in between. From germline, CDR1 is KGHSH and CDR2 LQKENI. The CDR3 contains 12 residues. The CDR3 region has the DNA TGTGCCAGCTCTCGCGGGACAGCCGAGCAGTACGTC. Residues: CASSRGTAEQYV.

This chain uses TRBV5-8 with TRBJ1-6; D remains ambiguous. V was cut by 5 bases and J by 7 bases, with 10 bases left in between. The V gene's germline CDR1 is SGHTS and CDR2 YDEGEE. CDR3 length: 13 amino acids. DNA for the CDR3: TGTGCCAGCAGGAGGTTTAGCAATTCACCCCTCCACTTT. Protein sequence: CASRRFSNSPLHF.

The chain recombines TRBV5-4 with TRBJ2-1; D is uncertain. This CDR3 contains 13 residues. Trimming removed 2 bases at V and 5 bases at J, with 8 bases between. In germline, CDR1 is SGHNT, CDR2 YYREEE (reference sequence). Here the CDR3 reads CASSLPVDNEQFF. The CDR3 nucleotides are TGTGCCAGCAGCTTACCCGTAGACAATGAGCAGTTCTTC.

Here the CDR3 DNA reads TGTGCCAGCAGTTACTCTGGGCTAGCTACGACCGGGGAGCTGTTTTTT. It codes for CASSYSGLATTGELFF. V and J are TRBV6-2 or TRBV6-3 and TRBJ2-2; D is possibly TRBD2 (5 bases). Germline values: CDR1 MNHEY, CDR2 SVGEGT. Trimming took off 0 bases at V and 5 bases at J, with 13 bases between the two ends. This CDR3 is 16 amino acids long.

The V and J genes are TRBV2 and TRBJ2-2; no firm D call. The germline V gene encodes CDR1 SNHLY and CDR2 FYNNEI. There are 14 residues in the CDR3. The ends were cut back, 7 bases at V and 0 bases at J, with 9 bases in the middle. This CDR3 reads CASKNTANTGELFF. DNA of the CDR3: TGTGCCAGCAAGAACACAGCGAACACCGGGGAGCTGTTTTTT.

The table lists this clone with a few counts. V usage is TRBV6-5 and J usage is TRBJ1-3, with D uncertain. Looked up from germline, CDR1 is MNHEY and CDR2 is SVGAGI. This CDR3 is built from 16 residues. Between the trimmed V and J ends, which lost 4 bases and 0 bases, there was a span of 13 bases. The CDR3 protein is CASSLLPVLSGNTIYF. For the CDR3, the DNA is TGTGCCAGCAGTTTACTTCCCGTCCTCTCTGGAAACACCATATATTTT.

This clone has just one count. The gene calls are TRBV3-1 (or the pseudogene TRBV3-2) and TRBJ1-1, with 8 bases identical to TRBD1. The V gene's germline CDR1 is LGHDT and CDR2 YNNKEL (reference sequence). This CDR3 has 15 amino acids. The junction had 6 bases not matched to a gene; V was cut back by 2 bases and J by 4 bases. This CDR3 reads CASSQQGAVGTEAFF. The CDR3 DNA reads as TGTGCCAGCAGCCAACAGGGGGCAGTGGGCACTGAAGCTTTCTTT.

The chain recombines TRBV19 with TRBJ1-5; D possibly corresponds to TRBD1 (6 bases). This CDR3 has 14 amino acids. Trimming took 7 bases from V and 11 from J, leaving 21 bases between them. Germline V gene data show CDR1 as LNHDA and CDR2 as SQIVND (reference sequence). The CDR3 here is CASTETGSRGAQHF. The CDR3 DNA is TGTGCCAGTACTGAAACAGGGAGCCGTGGAGCCCAGCATTTT. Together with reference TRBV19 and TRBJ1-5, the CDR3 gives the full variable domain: DGGITQSPKYLFRKEGQNVTLSCEQNLNHDAMYWYRQDPGQGLRLIYYSQIVNDFQKGDIAEGYSVSREKKESFPLTVTSAQKNPTAFYLCASTETGSRGAQHFGDGTRLSIL.

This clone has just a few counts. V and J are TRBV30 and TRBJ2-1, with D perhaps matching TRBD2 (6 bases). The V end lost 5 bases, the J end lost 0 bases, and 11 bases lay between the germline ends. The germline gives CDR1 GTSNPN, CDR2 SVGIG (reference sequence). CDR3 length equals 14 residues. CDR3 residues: CAWRRETSYNEQFF. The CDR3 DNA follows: TGTGCCTGGCGACGGGAGACCTCCTACAATGAGCAGTTCTTC.

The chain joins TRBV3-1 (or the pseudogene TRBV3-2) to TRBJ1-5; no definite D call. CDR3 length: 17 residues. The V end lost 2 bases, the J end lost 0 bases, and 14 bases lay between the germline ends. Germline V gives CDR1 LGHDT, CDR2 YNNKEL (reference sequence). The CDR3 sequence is CASSQWAHRHSNQPQHF. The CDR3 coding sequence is TGTGCCAGCAGCCAATGGGCACACAGACATAGCAATCAGCCCCAGCATTTT.

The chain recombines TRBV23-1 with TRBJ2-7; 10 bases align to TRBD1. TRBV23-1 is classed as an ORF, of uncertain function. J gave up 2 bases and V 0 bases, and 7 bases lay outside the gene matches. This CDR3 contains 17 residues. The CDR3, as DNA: TGCGCCAGCAGTCAATCGATTAGCGGGACAGGGGCCTACGAGCAGTACGTC. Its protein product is CASSQSISGTGAYEQYV.

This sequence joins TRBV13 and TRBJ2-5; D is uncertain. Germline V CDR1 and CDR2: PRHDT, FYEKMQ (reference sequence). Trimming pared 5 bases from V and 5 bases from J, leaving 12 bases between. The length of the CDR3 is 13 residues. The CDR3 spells CASSRRVSETQYF. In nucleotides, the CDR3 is TGTGCCAGCAGCCGTCGGGTTTCGGAGACCCAGTACTTC. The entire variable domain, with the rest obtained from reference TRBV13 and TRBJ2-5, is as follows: AAGVIQSPRHLIKEKRETATLKCYPIPRHDTVYWYQQGPGQDPQFLISFYEKMQSDKGSIPDRFSAQQFSDYHSELNMSSLELGDSALYFCASSRRVSETQYFGPGTRLLVL.

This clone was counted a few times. The CDR3 DNA reads TGTGCCAGCAGTGACTCGACGAGCGGGGAGGGTACAGATACGCAGTATTTT. Amino acid sequence: CASSDSTSGEGTDTQYF. J is TRBJ2-3 and V is TRBV6-4; 7 bases match TRBD2. Germline CDR1 is MRHNA and CDR2 is SNTAGT. Losses at the gene ends were 0 bases for V and 3 bases for J; bases not matched to a gene: 9. The CDR3 is made up of 17 amino acids.